Listed here is a single T cell receptor beta chain. This entry belongs to a study of shared clonotypes between healthy human individuals. Measured with immunoSEQ multiplex PCR; TCRdb has only the in-frame clones, and not every one. The sample holds fewer than 650,000 clones, around 78% seen once. V lost 1 base and J lost 6, with 16 bases in between. CDR1 and CDR2 (germline): SEHNR, FQNEAQ (reference sequence). The CDR3 extends over 15 amino acids. The specimen sequenced was PBMCs. The clonotype comes from a woman between 40 and 50 years old in good health. Some clones in this sample may be carry-over from other donors' samples. The chain couples TRBV7-9 to TRBJ2-7; D is perhaps TRBD2 (6 bases). The CDR3 is CASSLVGGTSSEQYF. In DNA, the CDR3 is TGTGCCAGCAGCTTAGTGGGGGGTACGTCTTCCGAGCAGTACTTC.